This is a list of T cell receptor beta chains from one sample in a study of regulatory T cells in long-lasting Graves disease. TCRdb re-called the multiplex PCR reads with MiXCR, one entry per CDR3 protein. This table holds fewer than 450,000 distinct CDR3 sequences, about 20% found once. The specimen was peripheral blood mononuclear cells (PBMCs), collected when the disease was refractory, from a patient treated with antithyroid drugs. These receptors were collected from a female donor with Graves disease. Both conserved end residues are part of each CDR3. A D gene is named only where the DNA matches it firmly. Size is stated for part of the rows, as once, few or many counts, or as a class when the clone is expanded.

NA	TRBV28	many	TRBJ1-1	CASSPAGYKLPSTEAFF	TGTGCCAGCAGTCCCGCCGGATACAAGCTCCCCAGCACTGAAGCTTTCTTT
TRBD1	TRBV29-1	few	TRBJ1-3	CSVASTGGGNTIYF	TGCAGCGTTGCCTCTACAGGGGGCGGAAACACCATATATTTT
NA	TRBV28	many	TRBJ1-5	CASSLRLRSQPQHF	TGTGCCAGCAGTTTACGGCTTCGTAGTCAGCCCCAGCATTTT
TRBD2	TRBV20-1	NA	TRBJ2-1	CSARDRSSGRAYNEQFF	TGCAGTGCTAGAGACCGCTCTAGCGGGAGGGCCTACAATGAGCAGTTCTTC
NA	TRBV28	many	TRBJ2-7	CASRGRLSSYEQYF	TGTGCCAGCAGGGGGAGATTGAGCTCCTACGAGCAGTACTTC
NA	TRBV3-1	NA	TRBJ2-1	CASSQATGVYNEQFF	TGTGCCAGCAGCCAAGCTACGGGAGTCTACAATGAGCAGTTCTTC
NA	TRBV20-1	many	TRBJ2-5	CSARPTSIETQYF	TGCAGTGCTAGACCTACTAGTATAGAGACCCAGTACTTC
TRBD1	TRBV10-3	few	TRBJ2-7	CAIRGTGNIHEQYF	TGTGCCATCAGGGGGACAGGGAATATCCACGAGCAGTACTTC
NA	TRBV18	NA	TRBJ1-2	CASSPLQRSDYGYTF	TGTGCCAGCTCACCATTACAGAGAAGCGACTATGGCTACACCTTC
TRBD1	TRBV12-3/TRBV12-4	NA	TRBJ2-7	CASSRQGGMGEQYF	TGTGCCAGCAGTCGACAGGGTGGGATGGGGGAGCAGTACTTC
TRBD1	TRBV29-1	few	TRBJ2-7	CSVEGRQGIYEQYF	TGCAGCGTTGAAGGACGACAGGGAATCTACGAGCAGTACTTC
NA	TRBV20-1	NA	TRBJ2-7	CSANPRAGGPYEQYF	TGCAGTGCCAACCCCAGGGCAGGGGGGCCCTACGAGCAGTACTTC
NA	TRBV6-5	NA	TRBJ1-3	CASSYPSGNTIYF	TGTGCCAGCAGTTACCCCTCTGGAAACACCATATATTTT
TRBD1	TRBV15	NA	TRBJ1-2	CATSIWTGENYGYTF	TGTGCCACCAGCATTTGGACAGGGGAGAACTATGGCTACACCTTC
NA	TRBV3-1	few	TRBJ2-7	CASSPYRTDTYEQYF	TGTGCCAGCAGCCCCTACAGGACCGATACCTACGAGCAGTACTTC
TRBD1	TRBV30	NA	TRBJ2-5	CAWSAKDRGRLETQYF	TGTGCCTGGAGCGCCAAGGACAGGGGGCGTCTAGAGACCCAGTACTTC
NA	TRBV10-3	few	TRBJ1-6	CAIRALAANSPLHF	TGTGCCATCAGGGCCCTGGCAGCGAATTCACCCCTCCACTTT
NA	TRBV20-1	few	TRBJ1-2	CSARLPRSYGYTF	TGCAGTGCTAGACTTCCCCGGAGCTATGGCTACACCTTC
NA	TRBV19	NA	TRBJ2-7	CASSIGPYSYEQYF	TGTGCCAGTAGTATCGGGCCTTACTCCTACGAGCAGTACTTC
TRBD1	TRBV7-7	few	TRBJ2-5	CASSRTGTGQETQYF	TGTGCCAGCAGCCGAACAGGGACAGGTCAAGAGACCCAGTACTTC
TRBD1	TRBV7-2	many	TRBJ1-5	CASSRRGGADQPQHF	TGTGCCAGCAGCCGACGAGGGGGCGCGGATCAGCCCCAGCATTTT
NA	TRBV2	many	TRBJ1-2	CASSEGEQGPYGYTF	TGTGCCAGCAGTGAAGGGGAACAGGGTCCGTATGGCTACACCTTC
NA	TRBV5-1	NA	TRBJ2-7	CASSFDGDSYEQYF	TGCGCCAGCAGCTTTGACGGCGACTCCTACGAGCAGTACTTC
NA	TRBV10-3	many	TRBJ1-1	CAISEGRTEAFF	TGTGCCATCAGTGAGGGTCGCACTGAAGCTTTCTTT
TRBD1	TRBV30	NA	TRBJ2-5	CAWISGTGGWETQYF	TGTGCCTGGATCTCCGGGACAGGAGGTTGGGAGACCCAGTACTTC
NA	TRBV19	few	TRBJ1-5	CASGAQSFGPQHF	TGTGCCAGTGGCGCACAGTCTTTTGGGCCCCAGCATTTT
NA	TRBV30	NA	TRBJ1-1	CAWRPAGRNTEAFF	TGTGCCTGGAGGCCTGCCGGGAGAAACACTGAAGCTTTCTTT
NA	TRBV11-2	few	TRBJ2-7	CASSLYSDHYQYF	TGTGCCAGCAGCTTATACTCTGACCATTACCAGTACTTC
NA	TRBV29-1	NA	TRBJ2-2	CSVVLAPNTGELFF	TGCAGCGTTGTTTTGGCTCCGAACACCGGGGAGCTGTTTTTT
TRBD2	TRBV19	NA	TRBJ2-7	CASSAGTSTYEQYF	TGTGCCAGTAGCGCCGGGACTAGCACCTACGAGCAGTACTTC
NA	TRBV28	many	TRBJ1-6	CASTSRGSPLHF	TGTGCCAGCACCAGCAGGGGTTCACCCCTCCACTTT
NA	TRBV2	NA	TRBJ1-2	CASSERGGRNYGYTF	TGTGCCAGCAGTGAACGGGGGGGGCGAAACTATGGCTACACCTTC
NA	TRBV19	NA	TRBJ2-6	CASSVHTGTGANVLTF	TGTGCCAGTAGTGTACACACAGGGACTGGGGCCAACGTCCTGACTTTC
NA	TRBV6-5	few	TRBJ2-2	CASSWAHTGELFF	TGTGCCAGCAGTTGGGCTCACACCGGGGAGCTGTTTTTT
TRBD1	TRBV6-1	NA	TRBJ1-3	CASSQHDRVTGNTIYF	TGTGCCAGCAGTCAACACGACAGGGTGACTGGAAACACCATATATTTT
NA	TRBV20-1	NA	TRBJ1-1	CSVGVRAGAFF	TGCAGCGTGGGGGTACGGGCTGGCGCTTTCTTT
TRBD1	TRBV7-9	NA	TRBJ2-7	CASSLLGTGPYEQYF	TGTGCCAGCAGCCTCTTGGGGACAGGACCCTACGAGCAGTACTTC
TRBD2	TRBV2	few	TRBJ2-1	CASSLAGGQFF	TGTGCCAGCAGCCTAGCGGGGGGTCAGTTCTTC
TRBD1	TRBV29-1	once	TRBJ1-3	CSGGTGNTIYF	TGCAGCGGGGGGACAGGGAACACCATATATTTT
NA	TRBV27	few	TRBJ1-6	CASSLRGVQSPLHF	TGTGCCAGCAGTTTGAGGGGCGTGCAGTCACCCCTCCACTTT
NA	TRBV4-2	NA	TRBJ1-6	CASSQDVYRDSRSPLHF	TGTGCCAGCAGCCAAGATGTCTATCGGGATTCTAGATCACCCCTCCACTTT
NA	TRBV5-1	few	TRBJ1-1	CASSLADGMNTEAFF	TGCGCCAGCAGCTTGGCTGACGGTATGAACACTGAAGCTTTCTTT